Listed here are 9 T cell receptor beta chains from one sample, sequenced in a study of T cell responses to AZD1222 COVID-19 vaccine. Libraries were prepared by immunoSEQ multiplex PCR; TCRdb keeps only in-frame clonotypes and omits some of them. The table shows about 140,000 clones, with 85% to 95% occurring only once. The sample was peripheral blood, taken on day 0 of AZD1222 vaccination. The source of these receptors is an adult in good health.

V and J are TRBV6-5 and TRBJ2-1; D may be TRBD2 (7 bases). The CDR3 runs to 15 residues. Germline values: CDR1 MNHEY, CDR2 SVGAGI. V lost 7 bases and J lost 7, with 20 bases in between. The CDR3 spells CASTLGGAGPNEQFF. In nucleotides, the CDR3 is TGTGCCAGCACTCTAGGGGGGGCAGGGCCTAATGAGCAGTTCTTC.

This clone has just a few counts. The gene calls are TRBV19 and TRBJ2-3; no clear D. The germline CDR1 and CDR2 sequences are LNHDA and SQIVND (reference sequence). V was cut by 6 bases and J by 5 bases, with 6 bases left in between. The CDR3 sequence is 11 residues long. In nucleotides, the CDR3 is TGTGCCAGTAGAAACATAGATACGCAGTATTTT. It translates to CASRNIDTQYF.

The chain couples TRBV11-3 to TRBJ1-1, with 7 bases lining up with TRBD1. The CDR3 totals 17 residues. From germline, CDR1 is SGHNT and CDR2 YENEEA. With V trimmed by 5 bases and J by 2 bases, 14 bases remained unmatched. CDR3 sequence reads: CASSQGRDRQPNTEAFF. The DNA of the CDR3 is TGTGCCAGCAGCCAGGGCCGGGACAGACAACCTAACACTGAAGCTTTCTTT.

The chain couples TRBV12-3 or TRBV12-4 to TRBJ1-5; perhaps TRBD1 as D (6 bases). Trimming removed 6 bases from V and 6 bases from J, with 12 bases in between. The CDR3 covers 13 residues. The CDR3 sequence is CASRDSYSQPQHF. For the CDR3, the DNA is TGTGCCAGCAGGGACAGTTACTCTCAGCCCCAGCATTTT.

This chain links TRBV3-1 (or the pseudogene TRBV3-2) with TRBJ1-2; 9 nucleotides match TRBD1. The CDR3 extends over 12 amino acids. CDR1 LGHDT and CDR2 YNNKEL come from the germline V gene (reference sequence). With 8 bases clipped from V and 7 bases from J, the junction kept 5 bases outside the gene matches. The CDR3 spells CASGDREVGYTF. The CDR3 DNA follows: TGTGCCAGCGGGGACAGGGAGGTTGGCTACACCTTC.

This clone came up once. The chain couples TRBV21-1 to TRBJ2-7. TRBV21-1 is annotated as a pseudogene. The CDR3 consists of 12 residues. CDR3 residues: CERGEFSYEQYF. CDR3 DNA: TGTGAAAGGGGGGAGTTTTCCTACGAGCAGTACTTC.

This chain joins TRBV19 and TRBJ2-1, with 9 bases fitting TRBD2. The V gene end was trimmed by 5 bases and the J gene end by 4 bases; junction bases not matched to a gene: 9. In germline, CDR1 is LNHDA, CDR2 SQIVND (reference sequence). The CDR3 covers 16 residues. CDR3 protein: CASSLLAGPGYNEQFF. CDR3 DNA: TGTGCCAGTAGTTTGCTAGCGGGACCTGGGTACAATGAGCAGTTCTTC. Supplemented by reference TRBV19 and TRBJ2-1, the full variable domain reads DGGITQSPKYLFRKEGQNVTLSCEQNLNHDAMYWYRQDPGQGLRLIYYSQIVNDFQKGDIAEGYSVSREKKESFPLTVTSAQKNPTAFYLCASSLLAGPGYNEQFFGPGTRLTVL.

This chain connects TRBV15 to TRBJ2-1; TRBD2 matches 8 bases. The CDR3 covers 18 residues. V lost 0 bases and J lost 7; bases outside the gene matches: 14. Germline V gene lookup returns CDR1 LNHNV and CDR2 YYDKDF (reference sequence). The chain's CDR3 is CATSRDQVLAELRNEQFF. As DNA, the CDR3 is TGTGCCACCAGCAGAGATCAGGTACTAGCGGAATTGAGGAATGAGCAGTTCTTC.

The chain combines TRBV24-1 with TRBJ1-5, with D tentatively TRBD1 (6 bases). The CDR3 runs to 12 residues. Per the germline V gene, CDR1 is KGHDR and CDR2 is SFDVKD. Trimming cost V 7 bases and J 6 bases, with 9 bases left between them. The CDR3 nucleotides read TGTGCCACCAGGGGGGCGACTCAGCCCCAGCATTTT. This gives the protein CATRGATQPQHF.